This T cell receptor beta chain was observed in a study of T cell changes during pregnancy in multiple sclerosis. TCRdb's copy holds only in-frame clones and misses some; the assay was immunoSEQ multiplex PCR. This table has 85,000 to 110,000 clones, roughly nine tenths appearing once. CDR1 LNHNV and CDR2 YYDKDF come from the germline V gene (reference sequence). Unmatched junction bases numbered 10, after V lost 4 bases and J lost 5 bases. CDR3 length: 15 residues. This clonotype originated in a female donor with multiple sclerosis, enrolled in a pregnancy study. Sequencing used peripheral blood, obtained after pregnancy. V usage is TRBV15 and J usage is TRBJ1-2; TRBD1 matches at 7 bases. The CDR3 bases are TGTGCCACCAGCACGGACCCAGGGGGTTCATATGGCTACACCTTC. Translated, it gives CATSTDPGGSYGYTF.